This T cell receptor (beta chain) was identified during a study of cytomegalovirus exposure and HLA in healthy donors. The PCR used 60 Vbeta and 13 Jbeta primers. Clones were sequenced by immunoSEQ multiplex PCR, and TCRdb holds only the in-frame ones, with some missing. This table holds tens of thousands of clones. The germline gives CDR1 SGHTA, CDR2 FQGNSA. Unmatched junction bases numbered 3, after V lost 0 bases and J lost 2 bases. This CDR3 has 17 residues. This rearrangement joins TRBV7-2 to TRBJ2-2; 10 nucleotides match TRBD2. Sequencing input: PBMCs. The receptor's source is a woman in her sixties or seventies in good health and CMV-seronegative. The CDR3 DNA reads TGTGCCAGCAGCTTAGCCGTAGCGGGAGGTAACACCGGGGAGCTGTTTTTT. Its translation is CASSLAVAGGNTGELFF.